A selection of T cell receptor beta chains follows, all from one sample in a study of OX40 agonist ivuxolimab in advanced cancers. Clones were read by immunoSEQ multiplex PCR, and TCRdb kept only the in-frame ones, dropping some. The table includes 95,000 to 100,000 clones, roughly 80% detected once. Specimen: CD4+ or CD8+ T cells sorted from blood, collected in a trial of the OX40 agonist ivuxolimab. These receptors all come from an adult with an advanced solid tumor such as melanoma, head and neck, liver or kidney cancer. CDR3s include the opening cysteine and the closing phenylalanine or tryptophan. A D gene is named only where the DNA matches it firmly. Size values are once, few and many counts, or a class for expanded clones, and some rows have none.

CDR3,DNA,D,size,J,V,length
CASSLPPGVTGELFF,TGCGCCAGCAGCTTGCCCCCGGGGGTCACCGGGGAGCTGTTTTTT,-,-,TRBJ2-2,TRBV5-1,15
CASSFRDRGSPGANVLTF,TGTGCCAGCAGCTTTAGGGACAGGGGATCTCCTGGGGCCAACGTCCTGACTTTC,TRBD1,-,TRBJ2-6,TRBV7-9,18
CASSRDRSSGNTIYF,TGTGCCAGTAGCAGGGACCGGAGCTCTGGAAACACCATATATTTT,-,few,TRBJ1-3,TRBV19,15
CASSAQGSNEKLFF,TGTGCCAGCAGCGCACAGGGATCTAATGAAAAACTGTTTTTT,-,-,TRBJ1-4,TRBV5-4,14
CASSLGTGTDNEQFF,TGTGCCAGCAGCTTAGGGACAGGGACGGACAATGAGCAGTTCTTC,TRBD1,-,TRBJ2-1,TRBV7-3,15
CASRGTVRGQTQYF,TGTGCCAGCAGAGGGACAGTTCGTGGCCAGACCCAGTACTTC,TRBD1,-,TRBJ2-5,TRBV6-5,14
CASSRGGTAPEAFF,TGTGCCAGCAGCCGCGGTGGGACAGCCCCTGAAGCTTTCTTT,TRBD1,-,TRBJ1-1,TRBV28,14
CASSLDSSGANVLTF,TGTGCCAGCAGTCTAGACTCCTCTGGGGCCAACGTCCTGACTTTC,-,-,TRBJ2-6,TRBV11-2,15
CASSLAGGGYNEQFF,TGTGCCAGCAGTCTAGCGGGGGGCGGATACAATGAGCAGTTCTTC,TRBD2,-,TRBJ2-1,TRBV28,15
CASSKASSKNIQYF,TGTGCCAGTAGTAAGGCTAGTTCCAAAAACATTCAGTACTTC,-,-,TRBJ2-4,TRBV19,14
CASSPAGGYGYTF,TGTGCCAGCAGCCCAGCAGGGGGCTATGGCTACACCTTC,TRBD1,few,TRBJ1-2,TRBV7-2,13
CASSVGGTYEQYF,TGTGCCAGCAGCGTAGGAGGTACCTACGAGCAGTACTTC,-,-,TRBJ2-7,TRBV9,13
CASSFSYQPQHF,TGTGCCAGCAGTTTCTCTTATCAGCCCCAGCATTTT,-,few,TRBJ1-5,TRBV28,12
CASKGWKSNTGELFF,TGTGCCAGCAAGGGCTGGAAATCGAACACCGGGGAGCTGTTTTTT,-,-,TRBJ2-2,TRBV11-1,15
CASSHSGGKFNEQFF,TGCGCCAGCAGCCATAGCGGGGGGAAATTCAATGAGCAGTTCTTC,TRBD2,-,TRBJ2-1,TRBV4-3,15
CASSIASDRAYGYTF,TGCGCCAGCAGTATAGCCTCGGACAGGGCCTATGGCTACACCTTC,TRBD1,-,TRBJ1-2,TRBV5-1,15
CAISGRDALRGGSPLHF,TGTGCCATCAGCGGCAGGGACGCCCTAAGAGGAGGTTCACCCCTCCACTTT,-,-,TRBJ1-6,TRBV10-3,17
CAISSGSDNEQFF,TGTGCCATCAGTAGCGGATCGGACAATGAGCAGTTCTTC,-,-,TRBJ2-1,TRBV10-3,13
CAISGLGSGGTGELFF,TGTGCCATCAGTGGTCTCGGTAGCGGGGGGACCGGGGAGCTGTTTTTT,TRBD2,-,TRBJ2-2,TRBV10-3,16
CASSKCGREPYSNQPQHF,TGTGCCAGCAGCAAATGTGGGAGGGAACCGTATAGCAATCAGCCCCAGCATTTT,-,few,TRBJ1-5,TRBV11-1,18
CASSFPQGLMTGANVLTF,TGTGCCAGCAGTTTTCCTCAGGGGTTGATGACTGGGGCCAACGTCCTGACTTTC,-,-,TRBJ2-6,TRBV28,18
CAWSVIRLRDRTDTQYF,TGTGCCTGGAGTGTAATTCGGCTCCGGGACAGGACAGATACGCAGTATTTT,TRBD1,once,TRBJ2-3,TRBV30,17
CASSLGKEQYF,TGTGCCAGCAGCTTAGGGAAAGAGCAGTACTTC,-,-,TRBJ2-7,TRBV7-8,11
CASSRDSYTEAFF,TGTGCCAGTAGTAGGGACAGCTACACTGAAGCTTTCTTT,TRBD1,-,TRBJ1-1,TRBV19,13
CSVCPDINNEKLFF,TGCAGCGTTTGCCCAGACATTAATAATGAAAAACTGTTTTTT,-,-,TRBJ1-4,TRBV29-1,14
CASSVELAGNTGELFF,TGTGCCAGCAGCGTAGAACTAGCGGGAAACACCGGGGAGCTGTTTTTT,TRBD2,-,TRBJ2-2,TRBV9,16
CASKELETQYF,TGTGCCAGCAAAGAGCTAGAGACCCAGTACTTC,-,-,TRBJ2-5,TRBV6-6,11
CASTTAPGGSSGQFF,TGTGCCAGCACTACGGCCCCCGGGGGCAGCTCGGGGCAGTTCTTC,-,once,TRBJ2-1,TRBV7-2,15
CASSHPGQLNYGYTF,TGTGCCAGCAGCCATCCGGGACAGCTTAACTATGGCTACACCTTC,TRBD1,-,TRBJ1-2,TRBV11-2,15
CAWSPGEVWRYF,TGTGCCTGGAGTCCCGGTGAGGTTTGGCGTTACTTC,-,-,TRBJ2-5,TRBV30,12
CASSVSGTGAETQYF,TGTGCCAGCAGTGTCTCCGGGACAGGGGCTGAGACCCAGTACTTC,TRBD1,-,TRBJ2-5,TRBV6-4,15
CASSSLDGTGPSGYTF,TGTGCCAGCAGCTCATTGGACGGGACAGGGCCCTCTGGCTACACCTTC,TRBD1,-,TRBJ1-2,TRBV5-6,16
CASTLRGWRAYNEQFF,TGTGCCAGCACCCTACGTGGGTGGCGGGCGTACAATGAGCAGTTCTTC,-,-,TRBJ2-1,TRBV27,16
CASSKFERDSSSYEQYF,TGTGCCAGCTCTAAGTTCGAAAGGGACTCCAGCTCCTACGAGCAGTACTTC,-,once,TRBJ2-7,TRBV18,17
CASSYLGNQPQHF,TGTGCCAGCAGTTACCTGGGGAATCAGCCCCAGCATTTT,-,-,TRBJ1-5,TRBV6-6,13
CASSLDRGRQFF,TGTGCCAGCAGCTTGGACAGGGGTCGGCAGTTCTTC,TRBD1,once,TRBJ2-1,TRBV7-3,12
CASSSLAGGETQYF,TGTGCCAGCAGTTCCCTAGCGGGAGGGGAGACCCAGTACTTC,TRBD2,once,TRBJ2-5,TRBV27,14
CSAQRGRRGTF,TGCAGTGCTCAGAGGGGCCGCAGAGGTACCTTC,-,-,TRBJ1-2,TRBV20-1,11
CASSGTGGNSPLHF,TGTGCCAGCAGCGGGACTGGAGGGAATTCACCCCTCCACTTT,-,-,TRBJ1-6,TRBV2,14
CASSPLAGGKYEQYF,TGCGCCAGCAGCCCACTAGCGGGAGGGAAGTACGAGCAGTACTTC,TRBD2,many,TRBJ2-7,TRBV5-1,15
CASTSGATNEKLFF,TGTGCCAGCACTTCGGGTGCAACTAATGAAAAACTGTTTTTT,-,-,TRBJ1-4,TRBV27,14
CASTSMGLWEETQYF,TGTGCCAGCACCTCAATGGGACTTTGGGAAGAGACCCAGTACTTC,-,-,TRBJ2-5,TRBV2,15
CASSVRVSEKLFF,TGTGCCAGCAGTGTCAGGGTCTCCGAAAAACTGTTTTTT,-,-,TRBJ1-4,TRBV2,13
CASTPGGTSSGEQYF,TGTGCCAGCACCCCCGGAGGGACTAGCAGTGGGGAGCAGTACTTC,TRBD2,-,TRBJ2-7,TRBV11-2,15
CASSYSGTGTYEQYF,TGTGCCAGCAGTTACTCCGGGACAGGGACCTACGAGCAGTACTTC,TRBD1,-,TRBJ2-7,TRBV6-5,15
CASSSPKYKNIQYF,TGTGCCAGCAGCTCCCCCAAGTACAAAAACATTCAGTACTTC,-,-,TRBJ2-4,TRBV7-9,14
CASSHLWGSGSGGEQFF,TGCGCCAGCAGCCACCTTTGGGGTAGCGGGTCCGGGGGGGAGCAGTTCTTC,TRBD2,-,TRBJ2-1,TRBV4-1,17
CASSLYTGDSYEQYF,TGCGCCAGCAGCTTGTACACAGGGGACTCCTACGAGCAGTACTTC,TRBD1,many,TRBJ2-7,TRBV5-1,15
CASSEGERAQYF,TGTGCCAGCTCTGAGGGCGAGAGAGCGCAGTATTTT,-,-,TRBJ2-3,TRBV28,12
CASRYGTGEKLFF,TGTGCCAGCAGATATGGGACAGGGGAAAAACTGTTTTTT,TRBD1,-,TRBJ1-4,TRBV6-6,13
CASSIDGGQGSEKLFF,TGTGCCAGTAGTATAGATGGAGGACAGGGGAGTGAAAAACTGTTTTTT,TRBD1,-,TRBJ1-4,TRBV19,16
CASSGRTGALSGANVLTF,TGCGCCAGCAGTGGGCGAACAGGGGCCCTCTCTGGGGCCAACGTCCTGACTTTC,TRBD1,-,TRBJ2-6,TRBV10-2,18
CASSLSSTGPRTEAFF,TGTGCCAGCAGTTTGAGCTCCACAGGGCCGAGGACTGAAGCTTTCTTT,-,-,TRBJ1-1,TRBV28,16
CASSQRQGRQFF,TGCGCCAGCAGCCAAAGACAGGGGAGGCAGTTCTTC,TRBD1,-,TRBJ2-1,TRBV4-1,12
CASSYAGEQYF,TGTGCCAGCAGTTACGCGGGGGAGCAGTACTTC,-,-,TRBJ2-7,TRBV2,11